This TCR beta chain came from a study of cytomegalovirus exposure and HLA in healthy donors (dated by TCRdb to the late 2010s). Notes on the research overall: In an earlier analysis of under 600 of the donors, around 290 Gb of sequence data and approximately 100 million unique TCR beta sequences from about 179 million T cells were reported. To study patterns of TCR occurrence, a later analysis re-analyzed previously published TCR beta repertoires from 550 to 800 donors and added high-resolution HLA genotyping. Roughly 5 DR-DQ haplotypes were treated as single units for association and clustering because of strong linkage in the cohort. Among 398 genotyped donors of the cohort, an average of around 240,000 unique TCR beta nucleotide sequences were sequenced per donor, around 20% of them non-productive. A later genetic analysis took genome-wide SNP genotypes for about three fifths of the roughly 670 donors and used that subset as a discovery cohort. Donor age, sex, ethnicity and CMV serostatus were compiled alongside the repertoire data. Every discovery cohort repertoire had been produced on one sequencing platform. Of the roughly 400 genotyped donors, 81% fell in the genetic ancestry cluster associated with self-reported Caucasian donors. An early release covering 550 to 650 HLA-typed donors comprised around 300 gigabases of sequencing data and around 86 million unique TCR sequences. The study aimed to test whether signatures of past pathogen exposure could be identified by cataloging public T cell receptors. Using immunosequencing, the study profiled T cell repertoires from fewer than 850 subjects and related those repertoires to cytomegalovirus serostatus. Rather than using new phenotypic data, the later analysis identified candidate immune exposures from TCR beta sequences and from how often those sequences occurred across donors. Along with the roughly 670-subject first cohort, a separate validation cohort of over a hundred different subjects was used. The study combined high-throughput TCR immunosequencing, statistical association of individual TCRs with disease status, and machine learning to predict cytomegalovirus infection status. An earlier analysis of some 500 of the donors applied high-throughput TCR beta sequencing to assess whether each TCR beta V gene segment acted as functional or pseudogenic. HLA typing included class I and class II loci at four-digit resolution. Typing coverage differed by locus: A, B, C, DRB1 and DQB1 were typed in about 620-640 donors, DQA1 in about 550, DPA1 in approximately 610, and DPB1 in 400 to 480. The study at large found these results: When HLA alleles, especially DR and DQ, strongly co-occurred, attributing TCR associations to individual alleles was difficult. Roughly uniform sequencing depth across donors was assumed in presence/absence analyses, although this assumption may not hold. In vitro tests confirmed that a few of the cytomegalovirus-associated TCR beta chains recognize cytomegalovirus antigens. A cluster of highly shared sequence variants was judged likely to represent a technical artifact of the sequencing pipeline. Because HLA typing was missing for some donors at each locus, association tests included only the typed subset. Linkage disequilibrium might explain the correlated functional status among segregating V segments, but an unknown experimental factor could not be ruled out. According to a later analysis, most CMV-associated TCR beta chains appeared to be HLA-restricted, and the HLA associations seemed to be driven largely by CMV exposure. An association between a missense DCLRE1C variant and V-gene and J-gene trimming of TCR beta chains was found in a later genetic analysis and replicated in an independent cohort. In a later analysis, 15,000 to 20,000 TCR beta sequences were associated with specific HLA alleles at a false discovery rate of 0.05. CMV serostatus was the only immune exposure information available for the cohort. Because counts were too low, under 20 rarely observed V segments, including chromosome 9 orphons, were left out of the earlier analysis of over 550 of the donors. The study listed 164 TCR beta chains as associated with cytomegalovirus. A further reported finding was that TCR beta sequences accurately predicted the HLA-A and HLA-B alleles for most subjects in the first cohort. According to a later analysis, TCR association rates differed among HLA loci, with DRB1 alleles showing the most associated TCRs and HLA-C alleles showing the fewest. According to a later genetic analysis, donors in an Asian-associated ancestry cluster had fewer N-insertions in productive TCRs than the roughly 700-donor mean. In an earlier analysis of over 550 of the donors, most TCR beta V segments were observed in productive rearrangements about 90% or about 30% of the time, broadly matching IMGT annotations. In a later analysis, several top co-occurrence clusters were reported to appear linked to parvovirus B19, influenza, CMV and Epstein-Barr virus. A later analysis found that HLA-associated TCR beta chains were more clonally expanded and had lower generation probabilities than equally common non-associated chains. Some IMGT-functional V segments, including TRBV6-2 and TRBV6-3, could not be told apart with the 87-base-pair reads, so those segments were excluded. Across donors, most TCR sequences were observed very rarely, whereas some public TCRs were present in many individuals. The classifier was reported to diagnose cytomegalovirus status with high specificity and sensitivity in both the original and validation cohorts. The authors suggested that the approach could potentially be extended to other disease states and immunological phenotypes. The cohort was sequenced for TCR beta chains only, and without alpha or paired-chain data the features that could be detected were limited.

The cohort comprised several hundred healthy bone marrow donors. All cohort members were sampled while nominally healthy, although unrecorded immune exposures were likely present. The donor tested CMV seropositive, placing the donor among the 289 seropositive members of the cohort. A peripheral blood sample was collected from each donor, and TCR beta sequencing was performed on peripheral blood mononuclear cells. The Qiagen DNeasy Blood Extraction Kit was used to extract genomic DNA from the blood cell samples. The receptor library was made with the immunoSEQ multiplex PCR assay. For the multiplex PCR, a mixture combining 60 forward primers for TCR Vbeta segments and 13 reverse primers for TCR Jbeta segments was used. The CDR3 region of rearranged TCR beta genes was amplified from genomic DNA with a multiplex PCR assay. Amplified TCR beta libraries were sequenced as 87-base-pair reads on the Illumina HiSeq System. The study's processing was this. A later analysis tallied approximately 87 million unique TCR beta chains across the 666 repertoires, and about 10 million of those chains were shared by two or more donors. Raw reads were error-corrected and collapsed into unique sequences by a nearest-neighbor algorithm in which closely related sequences were merged to remove PCR and sequencing errors. To assign V, D and J gene segments, CDR3 sequences were aligned to IMGT reference sequences. For a sequence to be retained, at least a six-nucleotide match to both a V gene segment and a J gene segment was required. Rearrangements were classified as productive when the CDR3 lacked stop codons and remained in frame with V and J, and all other rearrangements were classified as non-productive. Following IMGT convention, CDR3 was defined as the stretch from the second conserved V-encoded cysteine to the conserved J-encoded phenylalanine. Sequences without an unambiguous match to a single V gene segment were excluded from the earlier analysis of about 640 of the donors. An earlier analysis of 500 to 700 of the donors classified V segments as functional when productive rearrangements were above 56.7% and as segregating when the standard deviation between donors was above 5%. A statistical classification framework was built to diagnose cytomegalovirus status from the catalog of TCR beta chain sequences. A later analysis assigned V and J genes by comparing TCR nucleotide sequences with IMGT/GENE-DB human TR gene sequences. In a later analysis, CDR3 sequences and most-parsimonious VDJ recombination scenarios were assigned using the TCRdist pipeline. In a later analysis, every TCR beta chain was defined by the combination of its CDR3 amino acid sequence and its V-gene family, and reads without a unique V-gene family were dropped. As a way to deal with suspected cross-contamination and a sequencing artifact, a later analysis dropped 450 to 600 nucleotide sequences that were highly shared and had low generation probability. In a later analysis, a clonal expansion index for each public chain was calculated from normalized within-repertoire ranks of inferred template counts. Generation probabilities in a later analysis came from a VDJ recombination model fitted to out-of-frame rearrangements, and those results were checked against IGoR. In a later analysis, hypergeometric tests were used to score TCR-TCR, TCR-HLA and TCR-CMV co-occurrence, with a repertoire-size bias correction applied to TCR pairs. A later analysis estimated false discovery rates by permuting HLA or CMV assignments 20 times. A later analysis grouped co-occurring TCRs with DBSCAN, adding TCRdist sequence similarity when clustering within HLA-allele-positive subsets. Co-occurrence clustering excluded repertoires with fewer than 30,000 or more than 120,000 public chains, plus five with anomalous nucleotide sharing. TCRdb holds this immuneACCESS table with in-frame rearrangements only. Some clones are missing; in checked studies, unresolved V genes explain under half, and the rest has no known cause. V and J calls and clone size come straight from that table; D and trimming were deduced from the DNA. The sample records around 91,000 clones, about 77% of which are singletons. The ten most abundant clones make up approximately 4% of the sample.

V has 7 bases trimmed and J has 4 bases trimmed; junction bases matching no gene number 11. The CDR3, cysteine through phenylalanine, is 15 amino acids long. The kept DNA is CDR3 alone, 45 bases in frame from the first base. Taken from the germline V gene, the CDR1 and CDR2 loops are SQVTM and ANQGSEA. Details on this clone: The clone's antigen remains unknown. The input lacks base qualities; no much larger clone sits a single base away.

The sequencing input was PBMCs. The sequence links TRBV29-1 to TRBJ2-1, with TRBD2 identical over 9 junction bases. This clonotype was sampled from a male donor in good health and CMV-seropositive. CDR3 loop: CSARGPAGGYNEQFF. The nucleotide sequence is given as TGCAGCGCCCGTGGGCCTGCGGGGGGGTACAATGAGCAGTTCTTC.